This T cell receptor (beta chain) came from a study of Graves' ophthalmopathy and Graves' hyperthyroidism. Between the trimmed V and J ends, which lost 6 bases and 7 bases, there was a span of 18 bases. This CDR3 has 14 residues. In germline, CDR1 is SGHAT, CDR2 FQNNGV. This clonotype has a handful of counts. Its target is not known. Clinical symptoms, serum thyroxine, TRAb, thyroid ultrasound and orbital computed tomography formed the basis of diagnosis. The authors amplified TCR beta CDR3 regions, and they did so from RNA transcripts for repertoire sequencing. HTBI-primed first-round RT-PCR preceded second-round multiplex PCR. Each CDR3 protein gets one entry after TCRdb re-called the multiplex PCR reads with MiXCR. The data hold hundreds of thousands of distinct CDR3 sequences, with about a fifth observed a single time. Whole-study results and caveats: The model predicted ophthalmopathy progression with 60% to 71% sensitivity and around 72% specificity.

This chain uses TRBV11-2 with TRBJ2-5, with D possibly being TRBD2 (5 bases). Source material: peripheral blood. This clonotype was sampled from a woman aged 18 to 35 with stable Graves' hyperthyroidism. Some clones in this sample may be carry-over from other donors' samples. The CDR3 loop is CASSQIATRGTQYF. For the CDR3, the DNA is TGTGCCAGCAGTCAGATAGCGACCCGGGGGACCCAGTACTTC.